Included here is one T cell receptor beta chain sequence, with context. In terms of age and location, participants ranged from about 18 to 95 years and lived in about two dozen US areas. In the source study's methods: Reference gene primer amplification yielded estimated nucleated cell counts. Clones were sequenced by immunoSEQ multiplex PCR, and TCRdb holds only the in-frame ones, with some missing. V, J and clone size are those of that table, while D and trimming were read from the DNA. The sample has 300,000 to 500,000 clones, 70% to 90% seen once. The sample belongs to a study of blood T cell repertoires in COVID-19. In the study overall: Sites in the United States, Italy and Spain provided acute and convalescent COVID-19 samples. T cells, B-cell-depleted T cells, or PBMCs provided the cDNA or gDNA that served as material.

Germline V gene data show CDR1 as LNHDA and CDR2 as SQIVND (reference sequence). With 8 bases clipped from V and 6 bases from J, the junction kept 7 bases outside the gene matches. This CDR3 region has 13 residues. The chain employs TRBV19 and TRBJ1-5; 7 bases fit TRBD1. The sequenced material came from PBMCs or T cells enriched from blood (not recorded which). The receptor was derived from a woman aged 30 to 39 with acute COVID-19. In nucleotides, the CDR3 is TGTGCCAGTGGAACAGGGGCTTCTCAGCCCCAGCATTTT. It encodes CASGTGASQPQHF.